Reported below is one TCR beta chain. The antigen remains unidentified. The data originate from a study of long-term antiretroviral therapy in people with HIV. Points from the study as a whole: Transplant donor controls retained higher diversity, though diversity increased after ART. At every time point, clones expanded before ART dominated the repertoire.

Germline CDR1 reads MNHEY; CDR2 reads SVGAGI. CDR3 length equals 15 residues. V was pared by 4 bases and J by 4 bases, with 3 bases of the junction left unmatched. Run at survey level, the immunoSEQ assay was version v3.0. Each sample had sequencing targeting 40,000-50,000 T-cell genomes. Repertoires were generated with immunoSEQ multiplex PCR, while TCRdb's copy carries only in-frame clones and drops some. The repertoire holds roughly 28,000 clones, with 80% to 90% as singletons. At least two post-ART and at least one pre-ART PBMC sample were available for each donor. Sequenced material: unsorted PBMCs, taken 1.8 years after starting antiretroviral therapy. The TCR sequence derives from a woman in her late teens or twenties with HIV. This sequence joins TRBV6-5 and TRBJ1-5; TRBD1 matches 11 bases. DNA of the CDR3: TGTGCCAGCAGTTTCGGACAGGGGGCAAATCAGCCCCAGCATTTT. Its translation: CASSFGQGANQPQHF.